This T cell receptor beta chain emerged from a study of T cell responses to AZD1222 COVID-19 vaccine (dated by TCRdb to the early 2020s). For the wider study: A total of 230 to 250 trial participants underwent TCR sequencing, of whom 207 received two doses of AZD1222 and around 25 received two doses of the MenACWY control vaccine. Enrollment into the trials was organized by age into subgroups of 18-55, 56-69 and 70-plus years, and those subgroups contained 148, 28 and 57 TCR-sequenced participants, respectively.

The meaning of the sample's time point label: about 28 days (+/-7) after the second vaccine dose. AZD1222 recipients whose second dose came at about 4 weeks and those whose second dose came at about 12 weeks were combined into one group, since spike-specific TCR depth and breadth did not differ between the two schedules. The vaccinee samples were drawn from two UK trials, COV001 and COV002, one of which was a single-blind randomized controlled phase 2/3 trial testing AZD1222 (ChAdOx1 nCoV-19) in healthy adults. For TCRbeta chain sequencing, PBMC samples from trial participants were taken at day 0 and at day 28 after the second dose. The CDR3 regions of human TCRbeta chains were analyzed by immunosequencing. As for how the authors treated the data: TCRs in the repertoires were matched against a reference library of SARS-CoV-2-specific TCRs that had been generated with the MIRA antigen-specificity platform. Breadth meant the fraction of unique TCRs that were SARS-CoV-2-associated, whereas depth meant the fraction of total T cells that were SARS-CoV-2-associated. Using the MIRA data, each spike-specific TCR was assigned both to the spike region to which the TCR was reactive and to a CD4 or CD8 class. Log10-transformed breadth and depth values were compared by one-way ANOVA with Sidak's multiple comparisons tests. TCRdb took over this immuneACCESS table, retaining in-frame rearrangements with V and J assigned. Such tables are incomplete; in checked studies, under half of the missing clones stem from an unresolved V gene, and the remainder is unexplained. Clone size and the V and J calls come from that table; the DNA yielded D and trimming. Here the sample has 70,000 to 80,000 clones; around 81% occur a single time. The top ten constitute about 50% of the sample.

Deletion took 2 bases off V and 1 base off J, with a span of 11 bases between the germline ends. Via the germline V gene, CDR1 is MNHEY and CDR2 SVGAGI. There are 15 amino acids in the CDR3, from cysteine to phenylalanine inclusive. This entry keeps only the CDR3 DNA: 45 bases, framed from base 1. Worth noting for this clone: Its antigen has not been determined. Within one base of it there is no much larger clone, and no base qualities were kept.

General findings and caveats noted by the study authors: Only a handful of AZD1222 recipients were SARS-CoV-2 seropositive at baseline, limiting conclusions about previously exposed vaccinees. Because no samples from the day 14 peak response were available, repertoires could be characterized only after the peak T cell response. Participants were mostly white British, with more females than males. The authors suggested clonal diversity may have been underestimated. Reportedly, almost half of the unique spike-specific TCRs recognized epitopes lying outside the regions that are mutated in the B.1.351 and B.1.1.7 variants. In the small 56-69-year group, the increase in depth fell short of significance, most likely because of low power. The whole spike protein was spanned by vaccine-associated CD4 TCRs, and dominant responses were seen in regions 160-218 and 743-854. A significant rise in spike-specific TCR breadth and depth was observed after two AZD1222 doses relative to day 0 and relative to MenACWY recipients.

The sample here was peripheral blood, taken 28 days after the second AZD1222 dose. This sequence was found in an adult who received the AZD1222 COVID-19 vaccine. The chain uses TRBV6-5 and TRBJ2-5; the D gene assignment is ambiguous. In nucleotides, the sequence is TGTGCCAGCAGTTACAGCCCCAGATTCCAAGAGACCCAGTACTTC. This sequence encodes CASSYSPRFQETQYF.